These T cell receptor beta chains were read from a single sample in a study of control samples from healthy donors and cancer patients. Some clones are missing from TCRdb's copy, which holds only in-frame ones; the method was immunoSEQ multiplex PCR. The sample contains about 220,000 clones, 85% to 95% of which appear only once. The sample was blood. These receptors were obtained from a man between 45 and 60 years old in good health. Both conserved end residues are trimmed from each CDR3. The D gene is left open where the match is weak. Clone size, where shown, is once, few, many, or a class for clones that have expanded.

TRBV4-1	14	TRBD1	TRBJ1-5	.	ASSLSGTGGLGPQH
TRBV11-2	14	.	TRBJ2-7	.	ASSLGGIALTYEQY
TRBV27	11	TRBD1	TRBJ2-7	once	ASSFGTGTEQY
TRBV27	14	TRBD2	TRBJ2-7	.	ASRQTAGLATLEQY
TRBV6-5	11	.	TRBJ1-2	.	ASSTTGNYGYT
TRBV5-1	12	TRBD1	TRBJ1-2	.	ASSREGQGGGYT
TRBV27	13	.	TRBJ2-3	.	ASSLLGAFPDTQY
TRBV19	11	.	TRBJ1-1	.	ASSIKGVTEAF
TRBV6-5	12	.	TRBJ2-5	.	ASRLVMPQETQY
TRBV28	11	.	TRBJ2-7	.	ATRRHNSYEQY
TRBV28	12	.	TRBJ1-1	.	ASSSSAGNTEAF
TRBV5-1	11	.	TRBJ1-1	.	ASSLDSGTEAF
TRBV2	14	.	TRBJ2-6	.	ASRVRGGSGANVLT
TRBV5-1	13	.	TRBJ1-1	once	ASSLGGTTNTEAF
TRBV7-9	13	.	TRBJ1-4	.	ASGLGRSTNEKLF
TRBV4-2	12	.	TRBJ2-5	.	ASSQDTQGKTQY
TRBV28	9	.	TRBJ1-5	.	ASSSQQAQH